The rows below give T cell receptor beta chains drawn from one sample of a study of cytomegalovirus exposure and HLA in healthy donors. Measured with immunoSEQ multiplex PCR; TCRdb has only the in-frame clones, and not every one. Here the sample spans 300,000 to 450,000 clones, 86% being singletons. Sequences were obtained from PBMCs. These TCRs come from a woman between 18 and 29 years old in good health and CMV-seronegative. Both conserved end residues are part of each CDR3. The size field is filled for only some rows; it gives once, few, many or a size class.

CDR3 protein: CASSLDSRAVGTEAFF
V gene: TRBV5-1
CDR3 length: 16
clone size: .
J gene: TRBJ1-1

CDR3 protein: CASSPTGWGNSNQPQHF
V gene: TRBV27
CDR3 length: 17
clone size: .
J gene: TRBJ1-5

CDR3 protein: CATSSDSGSSYNEQFF
V gene: TRBV15
CDR3 length: 16
clone size: .
J gene: TRBJ2-1

CDR3 protein: CASSLRGQGLNTEAFF
V gene: TRBV27
CDR3 length: 16
clone size: .
J gene: TRBJ1-1

CDR3 protein: CASRYRDRDHSPLHF
V gene: TRBV5-4
CDR3 length: 15
clone size: .
J gene: TRBJ1-6

CDR3 protein: CASSDRVGNTIYF
V gene: TRBV25-1
CDR3 length: 13
clone size: few
J gene: TRBJ1-3

CDR3 protein: CASNRDGNQPQHF
V gene: TRBV6-1
CDR3 length: 13
clone size: .
J gene: TRBJ1-5

CDR3 protein: CASSLIGSGRTVEQFF
V gene: TRBV7-3
CDR3 length: 16
clone size: .
J gene: TRBJ2-1

CDR3 protein: CASSGDGRGDTQYF
V gene: TRBV19
CDR3 length: 14
clone size: .
J gene: TRBJ2-3

CDR3 protein: CASSPLAGVAYNEQFF
V gene: TRBV27
CDR3 length: 16
clone size: .
J gene: TRBJ2-1

CDR3 protein: CASSLTGGPFEQYF
V gene: TRBV11-1
CDR3 length: 14
clone size: .
J gene: TRBJ2-7

CDR3 protein: CASSIDLTGKNQPQHF
V gene: TRBV19
CDR3 length: 16
clone size: .
J gene: TRBJ1-5

CDR3 protein: CASSEQGLQPQHF
V gene: TRBV18
CDR3 length: 13
clone size: few
J gene: TRBJ1-5

CDR3 protein: CASSPIDPQGAEQYF
V gene: TRBV5-5
CDR3 length: 15
clone size: .
J gene: TRBJ2-7

CDR3 protein: CASSELQGSNYGYTF
V gene: TRBV6-1
CDR3 length: 15
clone size: .
J gene: TRBJ1-2

CDR3 protein: CASSLSRDREQFF
V gene: TRBV7-7
CDR3 length: 13
clone size: .
J gene: TRBJ2-1